These 2 T cell receptor beta chains originate from one sample sequenced in a study of blood T cell repertoires in COVID-19. Profiling relied on immunoSEQ multiplex PCR, and the TCRdb table lists in-frame clones only, not all of them. This table holds some 99,000 clones, approximately 90% found once. Sequences were obtained from peripheral blood. The source is a human donor in a cohort sampled during active COVID-19.

The J gene is TRBJ2-5, the V gene TRBV3-1 (or the pseudogene TRBV3-2); D is unclear. Germline CDR1 reads LGHDT; CDR2 reads YNNKEL (reference sequence). The CDR3 sequence is 13 residues long. V shed 1 base and J shed 2 bases, with 5 bases lying between them. The CDR3 protein is CASSQGQQETQYF. The CDR3 coding sequence is TGTGCCAGCAGCCAAGGGCAGCAAGAGACCCAGTACTTC.

The V call is TRBV21-1, the J call TRBJ2-3; the D call in the table, TRBD2, was not verified against the DNA. TRBV21-1 is marked as a pseudogene. The CDR3 extends over 18 amino acids. For the CDR3, the DNA is TGTGCCAGCAGCAAACTTGAGGCGGGGGGGACCGTGACAGATACGCAGTATTTT. This gives the protein CASSKLEAGGTVTDTQYF.